Below are 5 T cell receptor beta chains sequenced from a single sample in a study of response to subunit inactivated influenza vaccine. TCRdb analysed the RT-PCR reads with MiXCR anew, one entry per CDR3 protein. The sample has a few hundred thousand distinct CDR3 sequences, approximately 11% seen once. The same sample was also used in a study of T cells expressing NK-cell markers. As that study records: Scientists made TCR beta cDNA using 5'RACE template switching with UMIs.

Sample: PBMCs from blood, taken on the day of vaccination. The source is a man over 45 who received an inactivated influenza vaccine.

This clonotype has only a few counts. This chain links TRBV4-1 with TRBJ2-5; possibly TRBD1 for D (5 bases). Trimming shortened V by 0 bases and J by 2 bases, and 10 bases separated the two germline ends. This CDR3 is built from 15 residues. Germline assignment: CDR1 MGHRA and CDR2 YSYEKL. This CDR3 reads CASSQDHRQQETQYF. CDR3 sequence (DNA): TGCGCCAGCAGCCAAGATCACAGGCAACAAGAGACCCAGTACTTC.

The rearrangement uses TRBV20-1 and TRBJ2-3, with 9 bases that match TRBD2. V shed 6 bases, J shed 3 bases, and the junction held 7 bases outside the gene matches. Germline CDR1 reads DFQATT; CDR2 reads SNEGSKA (reference sequence). The CDR3 extends over 14 amino acids. Here the CDR3 reads CSAPLAGSTDTQYF. The CDR3 DNA is TGCAGTGCCCCCCTAGCGGGGAGTACAGATACGCAGTATTTT.

This clonotype was seen more than once but under ten times. The chain has TRBV15 and TRBJ2-3; weak D call: TRBD2 (5 bases). The length of the CDR3 is 16 residues. The V end lost 0 bases, the J end lost 0 bases, and 10 bases lay between the germline ends. Germline CDR1 reads LNHNV; CDR2 reads YYDKDF (reference sequence). This CDR3 reads CATSRDVGESTDTQYF. The CDR3 bases are TGTGCCACCAGCAGAGATGTCGGGGAAAGCACAGATACGCAGTATTTT.

This clonotype came up a few times. The J gene is TRBJ2-4, the V gene TRBV6-1, with TRBD2 as a possible D gene (5 bases). V dropped 6 bases and J dropped 0 bases, with 9 bases sitting between them. Looked up from germline, CDR1 is MNHNS and CDR2 is SASEGT. The CDR3 length is 14 residues. This CDR3 is CASRPGIAKNIQYF. The CDR3 DNA reads as TGTGCCAGCAGGCCGGGGATAGCCAAAAACATTCAGTACTTC.

V usage is TRBV7-2 and J usage is TRBJ2-1, with 9 bases that match TRBD1. Trimming at V came to 3 bases and at J to 6 bases, leaving 3 bases not matched to a gene. The length of the CDR3 is 14 residues. Germline values: CDR1 SGHTA, CDR2 FQGNSA. CDR3 in DNA: TGTGCCAGCAGCTTCCGACAGGGGGTCAATGAGCAGTTCTTC. Its protein is CASSFRQGVNEQFF.